This T cell receptor beta chain was recorded in a study of molecular identifiers for immune sequencing clone quantification. About the research overall: For replicates, RNA isolated from around 20,000 or 100,000 naive CD8 cells was divided into five portions, of which four were sequenced. Findings and limits, study-wide: Barcode-sharing identical TCR molecules could underestimate highly expanded clone sizes.

Sorting recovered naive CD8 T cells on a CD8+CD4-CCR7+CD45RA+ profile. Details on this clonotype: The antigen remains undetermined. This may be a read error, as it is one base from a much larger clone.

Methods described previously, with TCR primers listed, were used for bulk TCR libraries. TCRdb itself ran the PCR reads through MiXCR, one entry per CDR3 protein. This sample has 250,000 to 400,000 distinct CDR3 sequences; about a fifth occur once, and the top ten carry approximately 0.84%. This receptor was taken from a human donor in good health. Some libraries in this study had Jurkat cell RNA spiked in. Sample: naive CD8+ T cells from blood, with Jurkat cell RNA spiked in. Subset meaning: FACS-sorted CD8+CD4-CCR7+CD45RA+ naive T cells.

The CDR3 DNA reads as TGTGCCAGCAGCTCCTCGACGAGGAGCTCCTACGAGCAGCACTTC. Translating gives CASSSSTRSSYEQHF. The chain recombines TRBV7-9 with TRBJ2-7; D is unresolved. Germline V gene data show CDR1 as SEHNR and CDR2 as FQNEAQ (reference sequence). The CDR3 is 15 residues long.